This is a list of T cell receptor beta chains from one sample in a study of cytomegalovirus exposure and HLA in healthy donors. Sequencing used immunoSEQ multiplex PCR; TCRdb keeps in-frame clones, though not all of them. Found here are around 50,000 clones, around 81% of them singletons; the top ten hold around 8%. The sequencing input was PBMCs. The receptor source for this set is a young man in good health and CMV-seropositive. Each CDR3 is given with its conserved first and last residue. The D gene is left open where the match is weak. Clone size, where shown, is once, few, many, or a class for clones that have expanded.

cdr3_nt | cdr3_aa | j_call | d_call | cdr3_length | v_call | clone_size
TGTGCCAGCAGCCAAGATACCGGGGGATCCTACAATGAGCAGTTCTTC | CASSQDTGGSYNEQFF | TRBJ2-1 | NA | 16 | TRBV4-2 | NA
TGCGCCAGCAGCGGTCGGCAGGATCAAGAGACCCAGTACTTC | CASSGRQDQETQYF | TRBJ2-5 | NA | 14 | TRBV5-1 | NA
TGTGCCAGCTCACCGGGACAGGTTTACGAGCAGTACTTC | CASSPGQVYEQYF | TRBJ2-7 | TRBD1 | 13 | TRBV18 | NA
TGTGCCAGCAGCACCCGGACAGGGTTCGGCTACACCTTC | CASSTRTGFGYTF | TRBJ1-2 | TRBD1 | 13 | TRBV7-2 | NA
TGTGCCAGCAGTTACTCCCCCCAGGGGCAGGGAAGGAGCACTGAAGCTTTCTTT | CASSYSPQGQGRSTEAFF | TRBJ1-1 | NA | 18 | TRBV6-7 | NA
TGTGCCAGCAGCAAAGTCTGGCAGGGGGAATTCTACGAGCAGTACTTC | CASSKVWQGEFYEQYF | TRBJ2-7 | NA | 16 | TRBV21-1 | NA
TGTGCCAGCAGCCCTAGGGACAGGCCGAACACTGAAGCTTTCTTT | CASSPRDRPNTEAFF | TRBJ1-1 | TRBD1 | 15 | TRBV7-3 | NA
TGTGCCAGCAGAAGGGGCGGGGGTTCCTACAATGAGCAGTTCTTC | CASRRGGGSYNEQFF | TRBJ2-1 | TRBD2 | 15 | TRBV7-2 | NA
TGCGCCAGCAGTGATGCGTCGGGGGGCCCAGGAACCCAGTACTTC | CASSDASGGPGTQYF | TRBJ2-5 | NA | 15 | TRBV10-1 | NA
TGTGCCAGCAGTGAGGGGGCGCATCAGCCCCAGCATTTT | CASSEGAHQPQHF | TRBJ1-5 | NA | 13 | TRBV6-4 | NA
TGTGCCAGTAGTATCCGGGAGACGGTAAATGAGCAGTTCTTC | CASSIRETVNEQFF | TRBJ2-1 | NA | 14 | TRBV19 | NA
TGTGCCAGCAGCAGTACCGGACAGGGGCATGGCTACACCTTC | CASSSTGQGHGYTF | TRBJ1-2 | TRBD1 | 14 | TRBV7-3 | NA
TGTGCCAGTAGTAGCGATACGGGCTCCTATAATTCACCCCTCCACTTT | CASSSDTGSYNSPLHF | TRBJ1-6 | NA | 16 | TRBV19 | NA
TGTGCCAGCAGCTTACAGGGGTTCACAGATACGCAGTATTTT | CASSLQGFTDTQYF | TRBJ2-3 | NA | 14 | TRBV11-2 | NA
TGTGCCAGCAGCTTAGTTCCGGCAGGGGTGTACCAAGAGACCCAGTACTTC | CASSLVPAGVYQETQYF | TRBJ2-5 | NA | 17 | TRBV11-2 | once
TGTGCCAGCAGCTTAGGGGGGGGCGTGGTAGAGACCCAGTACTTC | CASSLGGGVVETQYF | TRBJ2-5 | NA | 15 | TRBV7-3 | once
TGCGCCAGCGCGGGACTGCTCTCCTACAATGAGCAGTTCTTC | CASAGLLSYNEQFF | TRBJ2-1 | NA | 14 | TRBV5-1 | NA
TGCGCCAGCAGCCCCGCCCCAAGCATGGCCTACGAGCAGTACTTC | CASSPAPSMAYEQYF | TRBJ2-7 | NA | 15 | TRBV5-1 | few
TGTGCCAGCAGCTCTGAGGGACTAGCGGGAGATACGCAGTATTTT | CASSSEGLAGDTQYF | TRBJ2-3 | TRBD2 | 15 | TRBV9 | NA
TGTGCCAGCAGCTTTCCTGCAGCGAAGAACACTGAAGCTTTCTTT | CASSFPAAKNTEAFF | TRBJ1-1 | NA | 15 | TRBV7-9 | once
TGTGCCAGCACCGATTCCCCCCGGTCCAACTATGGCTACACCTTC | CASTDSPRSNYGYTF | TRBJ1-2 | NA | 15 | TRBV28 | NA
TGTGCCAGCAGTCTCCTAGCGGGTAATAACAATGAGCAGTTCTTC | CASSLLAGNNNEQFF | TRBJ2-1 | TRBD2 | 15 | TRBV27 | NA
TGTGCCTGGAGTGTACTCGAGACAGGGGGCACTGAAGCTTTCTTT | CAWSVLETGGTEAFF | TRBJ1-1 | TRBD1 | 15 | TRBV30 | NA
TGCGCCAGCAGCCTTTGGGAGGGGGGGAGCGGCAATCAGCCCCAGCATTTT | CASSLWEGGSGNQPQHF | TRBJ1-5 | NA | 17 | TRBV4-1 | NA
TGTGCCAGCAGTACCGGGACAAACAGGCAAGAGACCCAGTACTTC | CASSTGTNRQETQYF | TRBJ2-5 | NA | 15 | TRBV28 | NA
TGTGCCAGCAGCTCTTTGATGATCAGGACTGAAGCTTTCTTT | CASSSLMIRTEAFF | TRBJ1-1 | NA | 14 | TRBV7-2 | NA
TGTGCCAGCAGTGAAGTCAGCGGCGGGACAGCCTACGAGCAGTACTTC | CASSEVSGGTAYEQYF | TRBJ2-7 | NA | 16 | TRBV2 | NA
TGTGCCAGCAGTGTAGCGAGCGTCGAGTCCGGGGAGCTGTTTTTT | CASSVASVESGELFF | TRBJ2-2 | NA | 15 | TRBV6-1 | NA
TGTGCCAGCTCACCACCGTTGGAGGTCCCCGAGCAGTACTTC | CASSPPLEVPEQYF | TRBJ2-7 | NA | 14 | TRBV18 | once
TGTGCCAGTACCCCAAGGGGGTTTCAGCCCCAGCATTTT | CASTPRGFQPQHF | TRBJ1-5 | NA | 13 | TRBV19 | few
TGTGCCAGCAGTGCGGAAGGAGATGACACCATATATTTT | CASSAEGDDTIYF | TRBJ1-3 | NA | 13 | TRBV6-6 | NA
TGCAGCGTTGAACGGGGGGGAGGGTATGGCTACACCTTC | CSVERGGGYGYTF | TRBJ1-2 | NA | 13 | TRBV29-1 | NA
TGTGCCAGCAGCGTAGGGGCCGGCGCGGGTAATGAAAAACTGTTTTTT | CASSVGAGAGNEKLFF | TRBJ1-4 | NA | 16 | TRBV9 | NA
TGTGCCAGCAGCCTAACTAGCGGCTCCTACAATGAGCAGTTCTTC | CASSLTSGSYNEQFF | TRBJ2-1 | TRBD2 | 15 | TRBV5-4 | NA
TGTGCCAGCAGCTCAAAACAAGGACAGGGGTCTGTGTATGATGAAAAACTGTTTTTT | CASSSKQGQGSVYDEKLFF | TRBJ1-4 | TRBD1 | 19 | TRBV9 | NA
TGTGCCAGCGCACTAGCGGGGATGTCCTCCTACGAGCAGTACTTC | CASALAGMSSYEQYF | TRBJ2-7 | TRBD2 | 15 | TRBV9 | NA
TGCGCCAGCACCACAGGGTTTGGCAATCAGCCCCAGCATTTT | CASTTGFGNQPQHF | TRBJ1-5 | NA | 14 | TRBV10-2 | NA
TGCGCCACCACCGTATTTGGGACAGGGAGAGTCACTGAAGCTTTCTTT | CATTVFGTGRVTEAFF | TRBJ1-1 | TRBD1 | 16 | TRBV23-1 | NA
TGCGCCAGCAGGGGACAGGCGTCCATGAACACTGAAGCTTTCTTT | CASRGQASMNTEAFF | TRBJ1-1 | TRBD1 | 15 | TRBV5-1 | NA